This passage covers 27 T cell receptor beta chains from one sample sequenced in a study of T-cell memory formation after mild COVID-19. One entry per CDR3 protein, called by TCRdb with MiXCR from the 5' RACE reads. In the table there are 400,000 or so distinct CDR3 sequences, 20% of which are singletons. The sequencing sample was made of PBMCs or a T cell subset sorted from them (not recorded which). These receptors all stem from an adult woman who had mild COVID-19 (a few samples of this study predate the infection). Cell type and time point are not known.

The chain is built from TRBV4-1 and TRBJ2-3, with D possibly called TRBD1 or TRBD2 (5 bases each). Germline CDR1 MGHRA, CDR2 YSYEKL. This CDR3 is built from 20 residues. Trimming stripped 0 bases from V and 6 bases from J, with 28 bases between. The DNA for the CDR3 is TGCGCCAGCAGCCAAGAGATCCCGCATGGGCAGGGAGCCGGAAAGGATACGCAGTATTTT. Protein sequence: CASSQEIPHGQGAGKDTQYF.

This clonotype was recorded at least ten times. The chain links TRBV12-3 or TRBV12-4 to TRBJ2-3, with 11 bases lining up with TRBD2. Trimming at V came to 6 bases and at J to 5 bases, leaving 4 bases not matched to a gene. The CDR3 is 14 residues long. This chain's CDR3 is CASSELAGVDTQYF. The DNA for the CDR3 is TGTGCCAGCAGCGAACTAGCGGGGGTAGATACGCAGTATTTT.

J is TRBJ1-1 and V is TRBV5-1; TRBD1 aligns across 7 bases. This CDR3 contains 14 residues. From germline, CDR1 is SGHRS and CDR2 YFSETQ. V was pared by 4 bases and J by 5 bases, with 8 bases of the junction left unmatched. DNA for the CDR3: TGCGCCAGCAGCCCCGGGACAGCAGAAACTGAAGCTTTCTTT. Its protein is CASSPGTAETEAFF. Based on the CDR3 plus reference TRBV5-1 and TRBJ1-1, the full variable domain is KAGVTQTPRYLIKTRGQQVTLSCSPISGHRSVSWYQQTPGQGLQFLFEYFSETQRNKGNFPGRFSGRQFSNSRSEMNVSTLELGDSALYLCASSPGTAETEAFFGQGTRLTVV.

In its sample, this clonotype was seen a few times. The chain has TRBV5-1 and TRBJ2-1; 9 bases are shared with TRBD2. The V gene's germline CDR1 is SGHRS and CDR2 YFSETQ. The V segment lost 0 bases and the J segment 7 bases; nucleotides outside the gene matches: 5. The length of the CDR3 is 15 residues. CDR3 sequence reads: CASSLVSGGGNEQFF. The CDR3 coding sequence is TGCGCCAGCAGCTTGGTTAGCGGGGGAGGGAATGAGCAGTTCTTC.

J is TRBJ1-1 and V is TRBV25-1, with a weak D call TRBD1 (5 bases). The CDR3 runs 15 residues. Germline-derived CDR1 and CDR2 are MGHDK and SYGVNS. Trimming removed 6 bases at V and 1 base at J, with 15 bases between. Here the CDR3 reads CASRPPRGTNTEAFF. Written as DNA, the CDR3 is TGTGCCAGCAGACCCCCCCGGGGGACGAACACTGAAGCTTTCTTT.

The V call is TRBV29-1, the J call TRBJ2-2, with D possibly called TRBD1 or TRBD2 (5 bases each). Trimming shortened V by 4 bases and J by 2 bases, and 14 bases separated the two germline ends. This CDR3 comprises 15 residues. Germline lookup yields CDR1 SQVTM and CDR2 ANQGSEA. CDR3 sequence: CSVGGGRGNTGELFF. The CDR3 nucleotides are TGCAGCGTTGGTGGGGGAAGGGGAAACACCGGGGAGCTGTTTTTT.

CDR3 DNA sequence: TGTGCCAGCAGCTTGGGGGGAGCGGGGGGAGATACGCAGTATTTT. Residues: CASSLGGAGGDTQYF. The genes are TRBV5-4 and TRBJ2-3, with TRBD2 identical over 9 bases. The CDR3 runs 15 residues. Germline lookup yields CDR1 SGHNT and CDR2 YYREEE (reference sequence). The V segment lost 0 bases and the J segment 5 bases; nucleotides outside the gene matches: 4.

At least ten counts were recorded for this clonotype. V and J are TRBV7-9 and TRBJ2-7; possibly TRBD1 for D (5 bases). This CDR3 has 13 residues. Trimming pared 3 bases from V and 2 bases from J, leaving 8 bases between. CDR1 is SEHNR, CDR2 FQNEAQ, per germline (reference sequence). CDR3 DNA: TGTGCCAGCAGCTTGTCAGGGACCTACGAGCAGTACTTC. It encodes CASSLSGTYEQYF.

The rearrangement links TRBV2 to TRBJ1-5, with D unresolved. V was shortened by 7 bases and J by 0 bases, with 13 bases between the two germline ends. Germline V gene data show CDR1 as SNHLY and CDR2 as FYNNEI. The CDR3 covers 15 residues. The CDR3 loop is CASNLVENSNQPQHF. CDR3 DNA: TGTGCCAGCAATTTGGTAGAAAATAGCAATCAGCCCCAGCATTTT.

V and J are TRBV12-3 or TRBV12-4 and TRBJ2-1, with TRBD2 identical over 12 bases. Trimming cost V 5 bases and J 9 bases; bases outside gene matches: 20. The length of the CDR3 is 19 residues. The CDR3 region has the DNA TGTGCCAGCAGTCCCTCTCGCGGGAGTCTAGCGGGGGGGGAGTGTGAGCAGTTCTTC. This translates into CASSPSRGSLAGGECEQFF.

This clonotype occurred many times. This chain uses TRBV4-2 with TRBJ2-7; TRBD2 might be the D (5 bases). Germline V gives CDR1 LGHNA, CDR2 YNFKEQ. The CDR3 extends over 13 amino acids. Between the trimmed V and J ends, which lost 3 bases and 0 bases, there was a span of 6 bases. CDR3 protein: CASSQGSSYEQYF. The CDR3 nucleotides read TGTGCCAGCAGCCAGGGGAGCTCCTACGAGCAGTACTTC.

The gene calls are TRBV5-4 and TRBJ2-5; a possible D gene is TRBD2 (6 bases). This CDR3 is 13 amino acids long. CDR1 SGHNT and CDR2 YYREEE come from the germline V gene (reference sequence). Between the trimmed V and J ends, which lost 1 base and 5 bases, there was a span of 9 bases. The CDR3 is CASSLTSSETQYF. The CDR3 bases are TGTGCCAGCAGCTTGACTAGCTCGGAGACCCAGTACTTC.

This clonotype was counted between two and nine times. V and J are TRBV12-3 or TRBV12-4 and TRBJ1-2; D gene ambiguous. This CDR3 has 16 residues. The V end lost 2 bases, the J end lost 0 bases, and 13 bases lay between the germline ends. The CDR3 here is CASSLTLRSPNYGYTF. The CDR3 DNA follows: TGTGCCAGCAGTTTAACTCTCAGAAGCCCTAACTATGGCTACACCTTC.

V and J are TRBV19 and TRBJ2-2; weak D call: TRBD2 (6 bases). V was shortened by 8 bases and J by 1 base, with 14 bases between the two germline ends. The CDR3 extends over 15 amino acids. The germline gives CDR1 LNHDA, CDR2 SQIVND (reference sequence). The CDR3 protein is CASGGVIENTGELFF. The DNA for the CDR3 is TGTGCCAGTGGAGGGGTGATCGAGAACACCGGGGAGCTGTTTTTT. Full variable domain (missing parts from reference TRBV19 and TRBJ2-2): DGGITQSPKYLFRKEGQNVTLSCEQNLNHDAMYWYRQDPGQGLRLIYYSQIVNDFQKGDIAEGYSVSREKKESFPLTVTSAQKNPTAFYLCASGGVIENTGELFFGEGSRLTVL.

The rearrangement links TRBV5-4 to TRBJ1-1; D unclear. Deletions cut 4 bases from V and 5 bases from J, with 15 bases between. The CDR3 covers 14 residues. CDR1 is SGHNT, CDR2 YYREEE, per germline (reference sequence). DNA for the CDR3: TGTGCCAGCAGCCCCCGGATGGGGAGGACTGAAGCTTTCTTT. Translating it yields CASSPRMGRTEAFF.

The table lists this clonotype with a few counts. The chain links TRBV5-1 to TRBJ1-2; tentatively, D is TRBD1 (6 bases). The germline CDR1 and CDR2 sequences are SGHRS and YFSETQ. The V gene lost 1 base and the J gene lost 8 bases, with 15 bases spanning the gap. The CDR3 runs 14 residues. CDR3 nucleotides: TGCGCCAGCAGCTTGTGGGGGGGCGGTGACGGCTACACCTTC. Protein product: CASSLWGGGDGYTF.

This clonotype was counted ten times or more. This chain connects TRBV12-3 or TRBV12-4 to TRBJ1-4, with 8 bases fitting TRBD1. Trimming at V came to 5 bases and at J to 0 bases, leaving 5 bases not matched to a gene. CDR3 length: 16 residues. The CDR3 spells CASSAGTGATNEKLFF. The CDR3 coding sequence is TGTGCCAGCAGTGCCGGGACAGGAGCAACTAATGAAAAACTGTTTTTT.

CDR3 nucleotides: TGTGCCAGCAGTGGGGAGGTCTCCTACGAGCAGTACTTC. Residues: CASSGEVSYEQYF. The chain is built from TRBV25-1 and TRBJ2-7, with D possibly matching TRBD2 (6 bases). Trimming shortened V by 4 bases and J by 0 bases, and 7 bases separated the two germline ends. This CDR3 spans 13 amino acids. CDR1 is MGHDK, CDR2 SYGVNS, per germline.

V usage is TRBV5-5 and J usage is TRBJ1-2, with D unresolved. The V end was cut by 0 bases, the J end by 10 bases, with 13 bases between. The germline V gene has CDR1 SGHKS and CDR2 YYEKEE (reference sequence). The CDR3 is made up of 13 amino acids. The CDR3 region is CASSLGDFASYTF. The CDR3 nucleotides read TGTGCCAGCAGCTTGGGAGATTTTGCGTCCTACACCTTC.

The J gene is TRBJ2-7, the V gene TRBV3-1; D is undetermined. The CDR3 runs 14 residues. Germline CDR1 LGHDT, CDR2 YNNKEL (reference sequence). Trimming cost V 3 bases and J 7 bases, with 16 bases left between them. This chain's CDR3 is CASSQELGPGEQYF. The DNA of the CDR3 is TGTGCCAGCAGCCAGGAGTTGGGCCCCGGTGAGCAGTACTTC.

The V gene is TRBV7-6, the J gene TRBJ2-3, with TRBD2 matching 14 bases. This CDR3 has 18 residues. Germline V gives CDR1 SGHVS, CDR2 FNYEAQ. Germline trimming cut 4 bases from V and 7 bases from J; bases unmatched to any gene: 13. The DNA for the CDR3 is TGTGCCAGCAGCTCCACAAGTGGGGGACTAGCGGGGGCTAATACGCAGTATTTT. Protein sequence: CASSSTSGGLAGANTQYF. Using reference TRBV7-6 and TRBJ2-3 for the parts outside the CDR3, the full variable domain is GAGVSQSPRYKVTKRGQDVALRCDPISGHVSLYWYRQALGQGPEFLTYFNYEAQQDKSGLPNDRFSAERPEGSISTLTIQRTEQRDSAMYRCASSSTSGGLAGANTQYFGPGTRLTVL.

This clonotype was observed at least ten times. The rearrangement uses TRBV4-2 and TRBJ1-2, with D unresolved. CDR1 is LGHNA, CDR2 YNFKEQ, per germline. The CDR3 has 12 residues. The V end was cut by 0 bases, the J end by 5 bases, with 4 bases between. The DNA for the CDR3 is TGTGCCAGCAGCCAAGAACTGTATGGCTACACCTTC. Translation gives CASSQELYGYTF.

This chain links TRBV7-2 with TRBJ2-7; TRBD1 matches 7 bases. The V segment lost 5 bases and the J segment 4 bases; nucleotides outside the gene matches: 8. Per germline, CDR1 SGHTA and CDR2 FQGNSA. This CDR3 has 14 residues. The CDR3 protein is CASSEQGLKYEQYF. CDR3 in DNA: TGTGCCAGCAGCGAACAGGGGTTGAAGTACGAGCAGTACTTC.

The chain employs TRBV5-1 and TRBJ2-6, with D unresolved. CDR3 length: 16 residues. Germline V lookup: CDR1 SGHRS, CDR2 YFSETQ. V lost 1 base and J 0 bases, leaving 8 bases between the germline ends. The CDR3 coding sequence is TGCGCCAGCAGCTTGTCTCCCAACTCTGGGGCCAACGTCCTGACTTTC. This gives the protein CASSLSPNSGANVLTF.

This clonotype has just a few counts. This rearrangement joins TRBV4-1 to TRBJ2-5, with D possibly TRBD2 on 6 matching bases. In germline, CDR1 is MGHRA, CDR2 YSYEKL. The V end was cut by 4 bases, the J end by 1 base, with 16 bases between. The CDR3 has 16 amino acids. The DNA for the CDR3 is TGCGCCAGCAGCCCTCAAGGGACGGGGGTCCAAGAGACCCAGTACTTC. Translated, it gives CASSPQGTGVQETQYF.

This chain uses TRBV7-8 with TRBJ1-5, with TRBD1 as a possible D gene (6 bases). CDR1 and CDR2 (germline): SGHVS, FQNEAQ. V lost 4 bases to trimming and J lost 4 bases, with 23 bases between them. The CDR3 totals 18 residues. The DNA for the CDR3 is TGTGCCAGCAGCTCCACCGGACAGTTCGGGTTTGGGAATCAGCCCCAGCATTTT. Its translation is CASSSTGQFGFGNQPQHF.

This clonotype occurred a few times. This chain joins TRBV7-3 and TRBJ2-2, with TRBD2 matching over 12 bases. CDR3 length equals 21 residues. Germline-derived CDR1 and CDR2 are SGHTA and FQGTGA. V gave up 5 bases and J gave up 0 bases; unmatched junction bases: 16. CDR3 nucleotides: TGTGCCAGCAGCCTATATTTGGGACTAGCGGGTCCCTACGCGAACACCGGGGAGCTGTTTTTT. Translating gives CASSLYLGLAGPYANTGELFF. Using reference TRBV7-3 and TRBJ2-2 for the parts outside the CDR3, the full variable domain is GAGVSQTPSNKVTEKGKYVELRCDPISGHTALYWYRQSLGQGPEFLIYFQGTGAADDSGLPNDRFFAVRPEGSVSTLKIQRTERGDSAVYLCASSLYLGLAGPYANTGELFFGEGSRLTVL.